A selection of T cell receptor beta chains follows, all from one sample in a study of T cells after yellow fever vaccination. Via MiXCR, TCRdb re-called the 5' RACE reads, giving one row per CDR3 protein. The sample yields about 220,000 distinct CDR3 sequences, 2.5% to 3.5% seen once. This material consisted of CD4+ T cells sorted from PBMCs, taken 10 days after the yellow fever booster vaccination. The receptors here all came from a man between 18 and 35 years old who received the YFV17D yellow fever vaccine. CDR3s include the opening cysteine and the closing phenylalanine or tryptophan. Each record gives: J gene, clone size, V gene, D gene, CDR3 length, CDR3 DNA, CDR3 protein. D genes are given only for firm matches. Size is stated for part of the rows, as once, few or many counts, or as a class when the clone is expanded.

J gene: TRBJ2-3; clone size: many; V gene: TRBV5-4; D gene: TRBD2; CDR3 length: 15; CDR3 DNA: TGTGCCAGCAGCTTGTCAGCGGGGGCAACAGATACGCAGTATTTT; CDR3 protein: CASSLSAGATDTQYF
J gene: TRBJ2-1; clone size: many; V gene: TRBV10-3; D gene: TRBD2; CDR3 length: 15; CDR3 DNA: TGTGCCATCAGTGAAGGCGGGGGGTCCTACAATGAGCAGTTCTTC; CDR3 protein: CAISEGGGSYNEQFF
J gene: TRBJ2-4; clone size: many; V gene: TRBV18; D gene: .; CDR3 length: 16; CDR3 DNA: TGTGCCAGCTCACCACCTCAGGGGAGGAAAGAAAACATTCAGTACTTC; CDR3 protein: CASSPPQGRKENIQYF
J gene: TRBJ1-1; clone size: .; V gene: TRBV5-1; D gene: .; CDR3 length: 14; CDR3 DNA: TGCGCCAGCAGCTTGGGACAGGCGATCGCTGAAGCTTTCTTT; CDR3 protein: CASSLGQAIAEAFF
J gene: TRBJ1-5; clone size: few; V gene: TRBV28; D gene: TRBD1; CDR3 length: 14; CDR3 DNA: TGTGCCAGCAGACCCGGACAGGTCAATCAGCCCCAGCATTTT; CDR3 protein: CASRPGQVNQPQHF
J gene: TRBJ2-5; clone size: few; V gene: TRBV7-7; D gene: TRBD1; CDR3 length: 15; CDR3 DNA: TGTGCCAGCAGCTTAGGGGGGACAGGAGCGGAGACCCAGTACTTC; CDR3 protein: CASSLGGTGAETQYF
J gene: TRBJ2-7; clone size: .; V gene: TRBV5-6; D gene: .; CDR3 length: 12; CDR3 DNA: TGTGCCAGCAGCTTTTTTCCATACGAGCAGTACTTC; CDR3 protein: CASSFFPYEQYF
J gene: TRBJ2-1; clone size: many; V gene: TRBV5-1; D gene: TRBD1; CDR3 length: 15; CDR3 DNA: TGCGCCAGCAGCTTGGGGACAGGGATCTACAATGAGCAGTTCTTC; CDR3 protein: CASSLGTGIYNEQFF
J gene: TRBJ1-4; clone size: many; V gene: TRBV24-1; D gene: .; CDR3 length: 14; CDR3 DNA: TGTGCCACCAGCGAGGCGGGGCCTAATGAAAAACTGTTTTTT; CDR3 protein: CATSEAGPNEKLFF
J gene: TRBJ2-7; clone size: many; V gene: TRBV5-1; D gene: TRBD1; CDR3 length: 14; CDR3 DNA: TGCGCCAGCAGCTTGGGGGACAGGGTCTTGGAGCAGTACTTC; CDR3 protein: CASSLGDRVLEQYF
J gene: TRBJ2-7; clone size: few; V gene: TRBV5-4; D gene: .; CDR3 length: 14; CDR3 DNA: TGTGCCAGCAGCCAGCGACAGCCCCCCTACGAGCAGTACTTC; CDR3 protein: CASSQRQPPYEQYF
J gene: TRBJ2-2; clone size: many; V gene: TRBV11-2; D gene: .; CDR3 length: 14; CDR3 DNA: TGTGCCAGCAGCCCACGTCCGGGGACCGGGGAGCTGTTTTTT; CDR3 protein: CASSPRPGTGELFF
J gene: TRBJ2-1; clone size: many; V gene: TRBV11-2; D gene: .; CDR3 length: 13; CDR3 DNA: TGTGCCAGCAGACGCTTGGCGGACAATGAGCAGTTCTTC; CDR3 protein: CASRRLADNEQFF
J gene: TRBJ2-1; clone size: .; V gene: TRBV2; D gene: .; CDR3 length: 14; CDR3 DNA: TGTGCCAGCACGCAAGAGAGCTCCTACAATGAGCAGTTCTTC; CDR3 protein: CASTQESSYNEQFF
J gene: TRBJ2-6; clone size: many; V gene: TRBV6-6; D gene: .; CDR3 length: 15; CDR3 DNA: TGTGCCAGCAGTTACTCGGACTCTGGGGCCAACGTCCTGACTTTC; CDR3 protein: CASSYSDSGANVLTF
J gene: TRBJ2-2; clone size: few; V gene: TRBV4-3; D gene: .; CDR3 length: 18; CDR3 DNA: TGCGCCAGCAGCCAAGAGACCCCAGGGGCTGGTAGTACCGGGGAGCTGTTTTTT; CDR3 protein: CASSQETPGAGSTGELFF
J gene: TRBJ1-5; clone size: .; V gene: TRBV7-8; D gene: TRBD1; CDR3 length: 16; CDR3 DNA: TGTGCCAGCACCATTGACAGGGTCGGGAGCAATCAGCCCCAGCATTTT; CDR3 protein: CASTIDRVGSNQPQHF
J gene: TRBJ1-2; clone size: many; V gene: TRBV10-3; D gene: .; CDR3 length: 13; CDR3 DNA: TGTGCCATCGGAGGGGTCGGTGTTTATGGCTACACCTTC; CDR3 protein: CAIGGVGVYGYTF
J gene: TRBJ2-1; clone size: many; V gene: TRBV12-3/TRBV12-4; D gene: .; CDR3 length: 12; CDR3 DNA: TGTGCCAGCAGTTTATTTGGCAATGAGCAGTTCTTC; CDR3 protein: CASSLFGNEQFF
J gene: TRBJ1-1; clone size: many; V gene: TRBV4-3; D gene: .; CDR3 length: 15; CDR3 DNA: TGCGCCAGCAGCCAAGATGGGCAGCTGAACACTGAAGCTTTCTTT; CDR3 protein: CASSQDGQLNTEAFF
J gene: TRBJ1-2; clone size: few; V gene: TRBV5-1; D gene: .; CDR3 length: 17; CDR3 DNA: TGCGCCAGCAGCTTGTCCTCGGGGGGAACAGCTAACTATGGCTACACCTTC; CDR3 protein: CASSLSSGGTANYGYTF
J gene: TRBJ1-2; clone size: .; V gene: TRBV27; D gene: TRBD1; CDR3 length: 14; CDR3 DNA: TGTGCCAGCAGTTTACGACAGGGGGACTATGGCTACACCTTC; CDR3 protein: CASSLRQGDYGYTF
J gene: TRBJ2-2; clone size: many; V gene: TRBV5-1; D gene: .; CDR3 length: 16; CDR3 DNA: TGCGCCAGCAGCTTGTATCCAGGGCTGGACACCGGGGAGCTGTTTTTT; CDR3 protein: CASSLYPGLDTGELFF
J gene: TRBJ1-1; clone size: few; V gene: TRBV7-9; D gene: .; CDR3 length: 15; CDR3 DNA: TGTGCCAGCAGCCTACAGGCAGCTGGGGACACTGAAGCTTTCTTT; CDR3 protein: CASSLQAAGDTEAFF
J gene: TRBJ1-1; clone size: .; V gene: TRBV20-1; D gene: TRBD1; CDR3 length: 12; CDR3 DNA: TGCAGTGCCCCAACAGGGGTTACTGAAGCTTTCTTT; CDR3 protein: CSAPTGVTEAFF
J gene: TRBJ1-2; clone size: many; V gene: TRBV5-4; D gene: TRBD1; CDR3 length: 15; CDR3 DNA: TGTGCCAGCACCCAAATACAGGGGGTGGGCTATGGCTACACCTTC; CDR3 protein: CASTQIQGVGYGYTF
J gene: TRBJ1-6; clone size: many; V gene: TRBV5-1; D gene: .; CDR3 length: 14; CDR3 DNA: TGCGCCAGCAGCGCGCTCCTACAGGAAACACCCCTCCACTTT; CDR3 protein: CASSALLQETPLHF
J gene: TRBJ1-6; clone size: .; V gene: TRBV20-1; D gene: .; CDR3 length: 13; CDR3 DNA: TGCAGTGCTAGGAGGGCGAGGAGGTCACCCCTCCACTTT; CDR3 protein: CSARRARRSPLHF
J gene: TRBJ1-5; clone size: many; V gene: TRBV12-3/TRBV12-4; D gene: .; CDR3 length: 15; CDR3 DNA: TGTGCCAGCAGTTTAGAGTACGAGCATCGTCAGCCCCAGCATTTT; CDR3 protein: CASSLEYEHRQPQHF